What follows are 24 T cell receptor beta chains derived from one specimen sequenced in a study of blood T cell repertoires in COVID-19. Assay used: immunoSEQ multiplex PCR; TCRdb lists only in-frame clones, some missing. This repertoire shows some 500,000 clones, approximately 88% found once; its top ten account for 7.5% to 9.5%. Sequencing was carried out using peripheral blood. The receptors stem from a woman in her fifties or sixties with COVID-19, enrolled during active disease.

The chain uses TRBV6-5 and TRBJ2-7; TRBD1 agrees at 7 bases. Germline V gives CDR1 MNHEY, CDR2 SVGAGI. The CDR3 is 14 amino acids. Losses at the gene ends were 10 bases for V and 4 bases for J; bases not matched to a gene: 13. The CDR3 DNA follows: TGTGCCACCCTCAATCACAGGGGCGGGTACGAGCAGTACTTC. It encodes CATLNHRGGYEQYF.

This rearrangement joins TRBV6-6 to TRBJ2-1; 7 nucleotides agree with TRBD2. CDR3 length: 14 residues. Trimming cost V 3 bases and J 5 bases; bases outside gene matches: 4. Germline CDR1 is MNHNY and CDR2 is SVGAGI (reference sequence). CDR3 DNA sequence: TGTGCCAGCAGTTATATTCGGGGGGACAATGAGCAGTTCTTC. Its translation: CASSYIRGDNEQFF.

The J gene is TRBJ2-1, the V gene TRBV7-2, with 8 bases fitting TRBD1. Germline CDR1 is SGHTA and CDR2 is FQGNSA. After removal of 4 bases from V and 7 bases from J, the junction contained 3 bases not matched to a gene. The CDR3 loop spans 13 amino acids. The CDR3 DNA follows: TGTGCCAGCAGCTCCTACAGGGGGAATGAGCAGTTCTTC. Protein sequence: CASSSYRGNEQFF. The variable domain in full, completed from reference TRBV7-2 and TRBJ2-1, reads GAGVSQSPSNKVTEKGKDVELRCDPISGHTALYWYRQSLGQGLEFLIYFQGNSAPDKSGLPSDRFSAERTGGSVSTLTIQRTQQEDSAVYLCASSSYRGNEQFFGPGTRLTVL.

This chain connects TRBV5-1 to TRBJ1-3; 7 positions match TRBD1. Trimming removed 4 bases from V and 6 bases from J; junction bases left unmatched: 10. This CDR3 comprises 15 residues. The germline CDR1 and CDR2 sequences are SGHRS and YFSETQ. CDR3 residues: CASSPDRPMVNTIYF. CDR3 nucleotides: TGCGCCAGCAGCCCGGACAGGCCGATGGTAAACACCATATATTTT.

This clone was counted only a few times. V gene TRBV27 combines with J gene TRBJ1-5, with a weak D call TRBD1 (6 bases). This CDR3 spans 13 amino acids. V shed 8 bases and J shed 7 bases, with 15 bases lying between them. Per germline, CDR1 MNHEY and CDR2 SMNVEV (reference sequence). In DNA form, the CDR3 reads TGTGCCAGCGGGGGACACCAAGGGCAGCCCCAGCATTTT. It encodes CASGGHQGQPQHF.

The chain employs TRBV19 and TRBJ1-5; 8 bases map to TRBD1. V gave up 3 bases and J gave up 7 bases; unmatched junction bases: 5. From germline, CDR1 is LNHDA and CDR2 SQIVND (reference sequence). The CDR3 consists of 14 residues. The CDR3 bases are TGTGCCAGTAGTATCCGGGACAGGCGACAGCCCCAGCATTTT. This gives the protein CASSIRDRRQPQHF.

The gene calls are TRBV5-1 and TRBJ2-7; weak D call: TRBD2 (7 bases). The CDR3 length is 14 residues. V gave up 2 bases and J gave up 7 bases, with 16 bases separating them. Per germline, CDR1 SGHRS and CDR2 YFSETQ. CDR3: CASSFAGAPGEQYF. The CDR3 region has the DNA TGCGCCAGCAGCTTTGCGGGGGCCCCTGGGGAGCAGTACTTC.

CDR3 protein: CASSLGLDSQKLFF. Here the CDR3 DNA reads TGTGCCAGCAGCCTAGGCCTGGACAGTCAAAAACTGTTTTTT. The rearrangement uses TRBV7-9 and TRBJ1-4, with a tentative D call TRBD1 (6 bases). The CDR3 length is 14 residues. CDR1 is SEHNR, CDR2 FQNEAQ, per germline (reference sequence). Trimming shortened V by 5 bases and J by 9 bases, and 16 bases separated the two germline ends.

The chain's CDR3 is CASSEGTGNGYTF. The CDR3 region has the DNA TGTGCCAGCAGTGAAGGGACAGGGAATGGCTACACCTTC. This rearrangement joins TRBV6-1 to TRBJ1-2; 8 nucleotides line up with TRBD1. There are 13 residues in the CDR3. Germline V gene data show CDR1 as MNHNS and CDR2 as SASEGT. V was pared by 1 base and J by 6 bases, with 1 base of the junction left unmatched.

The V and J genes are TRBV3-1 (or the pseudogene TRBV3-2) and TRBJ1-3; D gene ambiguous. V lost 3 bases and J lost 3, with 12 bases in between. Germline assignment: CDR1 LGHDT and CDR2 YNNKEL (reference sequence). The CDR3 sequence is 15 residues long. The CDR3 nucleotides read TGTGCCAGCAGCCAGTCCCGGGGAGTTGGAAACACCATATATTTT. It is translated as CASSQSRGVGNTIYF.

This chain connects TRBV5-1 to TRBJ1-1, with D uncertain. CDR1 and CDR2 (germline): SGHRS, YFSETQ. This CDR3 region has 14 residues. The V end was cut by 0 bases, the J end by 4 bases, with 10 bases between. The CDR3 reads CASSLDLGRTEAFF. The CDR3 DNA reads TGCGCCAGCAGCTTGGACCTAGGTCGCACTGAAGCTTTCTTT.

The CDR3 spells CAWGRGTSGGVGTDTQYF. In DNA form, the CDR3 reads TGTGCCTGGGGAAGGGGGACTAGCGGGGGCGTGGGAACAGATACGCAGTATTTT. The V gene is TRBV30, the J gene TRBJ2-3; 14 nucleotides line up with TRBD2. Germline V gene data show CDR1 as GTSNPN and CDR2 as SVGIG (reference sequence). V was pared by 5 bases and J by 3 bases, with 13 bases of the junction left unmatched. The CDR3 contains 18 residues.

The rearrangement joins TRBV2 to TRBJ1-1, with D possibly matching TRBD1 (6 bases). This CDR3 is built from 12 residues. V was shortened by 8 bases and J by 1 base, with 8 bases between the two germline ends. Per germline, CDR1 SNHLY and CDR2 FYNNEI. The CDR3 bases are TGTGCCAGCCAGGGGACGAACACTGAAGCTTTCTTT. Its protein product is CASQGTNTEAFF.

The CDR3 region has the DNA TGTGCCAGCAGCTTGGACAGGGCGTATAACTATGGCTACACCTTC. Encoded protein: CASSLDRAYNYGYTF. The rearrangement joins TRBV5-6 to TRBJ1-2; D possibly corresponds to TRBD1 (6 bases). CDR3 length: 15 residues. Trimming took off 0 bases at V and 1 base at J, with 10 bases between the two ends. Germline-derived CDR1 and CDR2 are SGHDT and YYEEEE.

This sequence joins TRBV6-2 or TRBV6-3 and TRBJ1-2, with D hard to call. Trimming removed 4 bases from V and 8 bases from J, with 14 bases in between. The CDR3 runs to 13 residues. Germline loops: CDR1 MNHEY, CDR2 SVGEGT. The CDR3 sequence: CASSFPHYYGYTF. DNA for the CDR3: TGTGCCAGCAGTTTCCCACATTATTACGGCTACACCTTC.

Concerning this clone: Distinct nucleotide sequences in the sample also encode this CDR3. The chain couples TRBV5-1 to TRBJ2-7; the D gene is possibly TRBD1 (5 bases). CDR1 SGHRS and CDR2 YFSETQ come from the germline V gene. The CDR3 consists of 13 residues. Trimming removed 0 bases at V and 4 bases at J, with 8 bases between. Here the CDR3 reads CASSLETGYEQYF. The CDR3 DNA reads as TGCGCCAGCAGCTTGGAAACAGGTTACGAGCAGTACTTC.

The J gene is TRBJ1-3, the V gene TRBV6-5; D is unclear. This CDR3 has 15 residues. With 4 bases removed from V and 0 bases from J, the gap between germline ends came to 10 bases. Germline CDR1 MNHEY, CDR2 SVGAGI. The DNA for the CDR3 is TGTGCCAGCAGTTCTACGAGTTACTCTGGAAACACCATATATTTT. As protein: CASSSTSYSGNTIYF.

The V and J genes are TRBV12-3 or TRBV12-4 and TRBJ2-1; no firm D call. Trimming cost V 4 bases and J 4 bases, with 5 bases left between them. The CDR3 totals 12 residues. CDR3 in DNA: TGTGCCAGCAGTTCTCTTTACAATGAGCAGTTCTTC. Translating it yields CASSSLYNEQFF.

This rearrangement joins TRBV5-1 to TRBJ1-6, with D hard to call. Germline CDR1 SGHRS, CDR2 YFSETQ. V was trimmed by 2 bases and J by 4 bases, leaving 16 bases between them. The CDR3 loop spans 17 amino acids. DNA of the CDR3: TGCGCCAGCAGCTTCCGGGCCGGCGGAGGTTATAATTCACCCCTCCACTTT. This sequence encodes CASSFRAGGGYNSPLHF.

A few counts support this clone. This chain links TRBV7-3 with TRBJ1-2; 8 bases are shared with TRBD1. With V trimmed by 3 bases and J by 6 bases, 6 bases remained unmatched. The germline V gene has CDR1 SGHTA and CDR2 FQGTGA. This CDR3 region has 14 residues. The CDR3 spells CASSLSPGGNGYTF. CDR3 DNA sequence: TGTGCCAGCAGCTTGTCGCCAGGGGGCAATGGCTACACCTTC.

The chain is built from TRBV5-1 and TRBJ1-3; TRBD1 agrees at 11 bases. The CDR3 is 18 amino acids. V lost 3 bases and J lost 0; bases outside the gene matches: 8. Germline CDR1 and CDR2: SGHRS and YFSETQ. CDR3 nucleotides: TGCGCCAGCAGCTCGAGGACAGGGGGCTCCGCCTCTGGAAACACCATATATTTT. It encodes CASSSRTGGSASGNTIYF.

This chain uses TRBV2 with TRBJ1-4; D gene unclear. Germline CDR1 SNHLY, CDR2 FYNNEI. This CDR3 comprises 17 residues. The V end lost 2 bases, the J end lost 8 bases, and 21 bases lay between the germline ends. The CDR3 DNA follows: TGTGCCAGCAGTGAAAGTTCAGCGGCGAGCCGAAAGGAAAAACTGTTTTTT. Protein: CASSESSAASRKEKLFF. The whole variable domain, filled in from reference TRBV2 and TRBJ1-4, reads EPEVTQTPSHQVTQMGQEVILRCVPISNHLYFYWYRQILGQKVEFLVSFYNNEISEKSEIFDDQFSVERPDGSNFTLKIRSTKLEDSAMYFCASSESSAASRKEKLFFGSGTQLSVL.

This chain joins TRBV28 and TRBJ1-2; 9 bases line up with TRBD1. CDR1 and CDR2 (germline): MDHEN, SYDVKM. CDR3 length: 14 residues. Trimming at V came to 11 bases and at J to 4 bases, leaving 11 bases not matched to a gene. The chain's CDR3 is CASTGGHSTYGYTF. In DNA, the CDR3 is TGTGCCTCGACAGGGGGGCATAGTACCTATGGCTACACCTTC.

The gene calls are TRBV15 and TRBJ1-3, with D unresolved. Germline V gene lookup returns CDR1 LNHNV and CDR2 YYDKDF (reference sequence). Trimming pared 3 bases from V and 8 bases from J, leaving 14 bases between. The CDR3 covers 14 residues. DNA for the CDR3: TGTGCCACCAGCAGCCCCGCGGGAAGGGACACCATATATTTT. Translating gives CATSSPAGRDTIYF.